This is a list of T cell receptor beta chains from one sample in a study of shared clonotypes between healthy human individuals. Sequencing used immunoSEQ multiplex PCR; TCRdb keeps in-frame clones, though not all of them. The sample has about 500,000 clones; 60% to 80% are singletons. Sequencing used PBMCs. The receptors come from a woman in her forties in good health. Some clones in this sample may be carry-over from other donors' samples. CDR3s include the opening cysteine and the closing phenylalanine or tryptophan. D genes are given only for firm matches. Not all rows give a size; the values are once, few, many and, for expanded clones, a class.

>TRBJ2-7|-|15|TRBV7-8|-
CASSLRAWGSNEQYF
TGTGCCAGCAGCCTTAGAGCGTGGGGGAGTAACGAGCAGTACTTC
>TRBJ1-2|-|14|TRBV6-5|TRBD1
CASKLGQGGYGYTF
TGTGCCAGCAAACTTGGACAGGGTGGCTATGGCTACACCTTC
>TRBJ2-3|once|13|TRBV27|-
CASSFTPPDTQYF
TGTGCCAGCAGTTTCACTCCCCCAGATACGCAGTATTTT
>TRBJ1-1|-|12|TRBV28|-
CASRDVGTEAFF
TGTGCCAGCAGGGACGTTGGCACTGAAGCTTTCTTT
>TRBJ1-1|-|13|TRBV5-1|-
CASSSAGANEAFF
TGCGCCAGCAGCTCAGCAGGGGCCAATGAAGCTTTCTTT
>TRBJ2-7|-|14|TRBV30|TRBD2
CAWNLGLVGYEQYF
TGTGCCTGGAACTTGGGACTAGTCGGCTACGAGCAGTACTTC
>TRBJ1-2|-|14|TRBV5-6|-
CASSFGAWGYGYTF
TGTGCCAGCAGCTTCGGGGCATGGGGCTATGGCTACACCTTC
>TRBJ1-3|-|17|TRBV25-1|-
CASSSYRVDISGNTIYF
TGTGCCAGCAGTTCCTACAGGGTGGACATCTCTGGAAACACCATATATTTT
>TRBJ2-7|-|15|TRBV5-8|TRBD1
CASSQARDSSYEQYF
TGTGCCAGCAGCCAGGCACGGGACAGCTCCTACGAGCAGTACTTC
>TRBJ2-5|few|13|TRBV9|-
CASGGSGQETQYF
TGTGCCAGCGGTGGGAGCGGACAAGAGACCCAGTACTTC
>TRBJ2-3|once|16|TRBV4-1|-
CASSRVSVEGTDTQYF
TGCGCCAGCAGCCGGGTTAGCGTTGAGGGCACAGATACGCAGTATTTT
>TRBJ1-5|once|13|TRBV5-1|-
CASSLEVDQPQHF
TGCGCCAGCAGCTTGGAAGTGGATCAGCCCCAGCATTTT
>TRBJ1-5|-|13|TRBV11-2|-
CASSLRPHQPQHF
TGTGCCAGCAGCTTACGGCCGCATCAGCCCCAGCATTTT
>TRBJ1-2|-|13|TRBV6-6|-
CAAGHENNYGYTF
TGTGCCGCCGGACACGAAAACAACTATGGCTACACCTTC
>TRBJ2-7|-|17|TRBV15|TRBD1
CATSRRPSGQGGYEQYF
TGTGCCACCAGCAGAAGGCCCTCGGGACAGGGTGGCTACGAGCAGTACTTC
>TRBJ2-5|once|14|TRBV5-4|-
CASSLGASWETQYF
TGTGCCAGCAGCTTGGGGGCTAGTTGGGAGACCCAGTACTTC
>TRBJ1-2|-|14|TRBV5-1|TRBD1
CASSFTGQGNGYTF
TGCGCCAGCAGCTTTACGGGACAGGGGAATGGCTACACCTTC
>TRBJ1-1|once|15|TRBV5-6|TRBD1
CASSRQGAVITEAFF
TGTGCCAGCAGCCGACAGGGGGCTGTGATCACTGAAGCTTTCTTT
>TRBJ2-3|many|16|TRBV5-1|TRBD1
CASSETGAGGTDTQYF
TGCGCCAGCAGCGAAACAGGGGCGGGCGGAACAGATACGCAGTATTTT
>TRBJ1-1|-|15|TRBV2|TRBD1
CASSEQGAQDTEAFF
TGTGCCAGCAGTGAGCAGGGGGCGCAGGACACTGAAGCTTTCTTT
>TRBJ2-2|-|16|TRBV5-1|TRBD1
CASREDRVANTGELFF
TGCGCCAGCAGGGAGGACAGGGTAGCGAACACCGGGGAGCTGTTTTTT
>TRBJ2-7|-|13|TRBV12-5|-
CASGPDGLREQYF
TGTGCTAGTGGTCCGGACGGATTACGGGAGCAGTACTTC
>TRBJ2-5|many|15|TRBV10-3|-
CAISEPGRASETQYF
TGTGCCATCAGTGAACCGGGACGGGCTAGCGAGACCCAGTACTTC
>TRBJ2-3|-|14|TRBV28|-
CASSLGVSTDTQYF
TGTGCCAGCAGTTTAGGGGTTTCGACAGATACGCAGTATTTT
>TRBJ1-4|-|14|TRBV28|TRBD1
CASTPTGGSEKLFF
TGTGCCAGCACCCCGACAGGGGGCAGTGAAAAACTGTTTTTT
>TRBJ2-1|-|11|TRBV20-1|TRBD2
CSATLADGQFF
TGCAGTGCAACCCTAGCGGATGGGCAGTTCTTC